The 8 T cell receptor beta chains below all came from one sample that was sequenced in a study of blood T cell repertoires in COVID-19. Produced via immunoSEQ multiplex PCR; TCRdb's table is partial and in-frame only. The data contain 60,000 to 65,000 clones, about four fifths of them singletons. The sequencing input was peripheral blood. The receptor source for this set is a human donor in a cohort sampled during active COVID-19.

The V call is TRBV4-1, the J call TRBJ2-7; 8 nucleotides line up with TRBD1. Germline V gene data show CDR1 as MGHRA and CDR2 as YSYEKL. The CDR3 sequence is 15 residues long. Trimming removed 0 bases from V and 6 bases from J; junction bases left unmatched: 7. In nucleotides, the CDR3 is TGCGCCAGCAGCCAAGACCCCCAGGGGGCACTCGAGCAGTACTTC. It codes for CASSQDPQGALEQYF.

This chain joins TRBV7-2 and TRBJ1-2, with 8 bases aligning to TRBD1. Germline V gene lookup returns CDR1 SGHTA and CDR2 FQGNSA. The V and J ends lost 3 bases and 4 bases, in that order; junction bases with no gene match: 10. The CDR3 is 16 amino acids. CDR3 sequence (DNA): TGTGCCAGCAGCTTTGACGGACAGGGAACGTTCTATGGCTACACCTTC. Translated, it gives CASSFDGQGTFYGYTF.

The rearrangement links TRBV28 to TRBJ2-5; the D gene is possibly TRBD2 (6 bases). There are 14 residues in the CDR3. CDR1 and CDR2 (germline): MDHEN, SYDVKM. Trimming left V 6 bases short and J 1 base short, with 12 bases between. CDR3 in amino acids: CASSPGGVQETQYF. In DNA form, the CDR3 reads TGTGCCAGCAGCCCCGGGGGTGTCCAAGAGACCCAGTACTTC.

This chain links TRBV6-5 with TRBJ2-2; D might be TRBD1 (5 bases). The CDR3 is 14 amino acids. Germline CDR1 reads MNHEY; CDR2 reads SVGAGI. V lost 2 bases to trimming and J lost 6 bases, with 10 bases between them. As DNA, the CDR3 is TGTGCCAGCAGTTACCAGGGTTATCCCGGGGAGCTGTTTTTT. Its protein product is CASSYQGYPGELFF.

This clone was recorded only once. The chain employs TRBV6-2 or TRBV6-3 and TRBJ1-5; TRBD1 agrees at 8 bases. The CDR3 has 14 residues. V gave up 2 bases and J gave up 6 bases; unmatched junction bases: 3. The germline V gene has CDR1 MNHEY and CDR2 SVGEGT. CDR3 protein: CASSYGTGGQPQHF. The CDR3 bases are TGTGCCAGCAGTTACGGGACAGGCGGTCAGCCCCAGCATTTT.

The V call is TRBV4-3, the J call TRBJ1-1, with D perhaps matching TRBD1 (5 bases). V shed 4 bases and J shed 2 bases, with 14 bases lying between them. CDR3 length: 15 residues. In germline, CDR1 is LGHNA, CDR2 YSLEER. The CDR3 coding sequence is TGCGCCAGCAGCCGGGGGGATGGAGTAAACACTGAAGCTTTCTTT. This codes for CASSRGDGVNTEAFF.

The V gene is TRBV2, the J gene TRBJ2-1; 7 nucleotides line up with TRBD1. CDR3 size: 15 residues. CDR1 and CDR2 (germline): SNHLY, FYNNEI. V dropped 3 bases and J dropped 4; count of bases not matched to a gene: 6. The CDR3: CASSDRGQIYNEQFF. CDR3 coding DNA: TGTGCCAGCAGTGATCGGGGACAGATATACAATGAGCAGTTCTTC.

This clone has more than one count but fewer than ten. The chain employs TRBV5-4 and TRBJ2-7; 7 bases are a match to TRBD1. The V segment lost 3 bases and the J segment 1 base; nucleotides outside the gene matches: 7. This CDR3 comprises 15 residues. CDR1 is SGHNT, CDR2 YYREEE, per germline (reference sequence). CDR3 nucleotides: TGTGCCAGCAGCTATGGGACAGCCCCATCCTACGAGCAGTACTTC. Translating gives CASSYGTAPSYEQYF. Full variable domain (remainder filled in from reference TRBV5-4 and TRBJ2-7): ETGVTQSPTHLIKTRGQQVTLRCSSQSGHNTVSWYQQALGQGPQFIFQYYREEENGRGNFPPRFSGLQFPNYSSELNVNALELDDSALYLCASSYGTAPSYEQYFGPGTRLTVT.